This TCR beta chain was recorded in a study of response to subunit inactivated influenza vaccine. From the RT-PCR reads, TCRdb called clonotypes with MiXCR, one entry per CDR3 protein. Counted here are around 790,000 distinct CDR3 sequences, about 20% occurring once; the ten biggest clones make up about a tenth. Germline loops: CDR1 SGHKS, CDR2 YYEKEE (reference sequence). This CDR3 is 17 amino acids long. With 0 bases removed from V and 4 bases from J, the gap between germline ends came to 20 bases. The starting material was PBMCs from blood, obtained around 5 days after vaccination. The V and J genes are TRBV5-5 and TRBJ2-7; D is ambiguous. The TCR comes from a middle-aged man who received an inactivated influenza vaccine. CDR3 nucleotides: TGTGCCAGCAGCTTGGTAATAAGCCCATCACTACGTTACGAGCAGTACTTC. It is translated as CASSLVISPSLRYEQYF.